These 23 T cell receptor beta chains were sequenced from one sample in a study of T cell clonality in common variable immunodeficiency. Sequencing used immunoSEQ multiplex PCR; TCRdb keeps in-frame clones, though not all of them. The sample shows roughly 55,000 clones, none of them appearing just once. Input material: peripheral blood mononuclear cells. Receptors originate from a person between 18 and 75 years old in good health.

Ten or more counts support this clone. The read comes to an end 3 residues before the CDR3 does, leaving the germline J gene to fill in the end. The rearrangement links TRBV7-6 to TRBJ2-7; the match to TRBD1 covers 11 bases. Trimming cost V 3 bases and J 4 bases; bases outside gene matches: 2. In germline, CDR1 is SGHVS, CDR2 FNYEAQ. The length of the CDR3 is 14 residues. The CDR3 spells CASSLGQGGYEQYF. The CDR3 bases that were read are TGTGCCAGCAGCTTGGGACAGGGGGGGTACGAG.

This clone was seen ten or more times. The read ends 3 residues before the CDR3 terminus; that terminus is restored from the germline J gene. The rearrangement links TRBV20-1 to TRBJ2-7; no reliable D call. Germline V CDR1 and CDR2: DFQATT, SNEGSKA (reference sequence). The V end was cut by 6 bases, the J end by 2 bases, with 17 bases between. CDR3 length: 14 residues. The part of the CDR3 DNA that was read is TGCAGTGCCAGTTCTATAGCATTGGCCTACGAG. It encodes CSASSIALAYE. The complete CDR3 protein is CSASSIALAYEQYF.

There are many counts of this clone. The read ends 3 residues before the CDR3 terminus; that terminus is restored from the germline J gene. V and J are TRBV7-3 and TRBJ2-6; D is perhaps TRBD1 (6 bases). The CDR3 sequence is 16 residues long. V was trimmed by 5 bases and J by 0 bases, leaving 11 bases between them. Germline V gene data show CDR1 as SGHTA and CDR2 as FQGTGA. This chain's CDR3 is CASSPGHVSGANVLTF. The CDR3 DNA, read in part, is TGTGCCAGCAGCCCGGGACATGTCTCTGGGGCCAACGTC. The variable domain in full, completed from reference TRBV7-3 and TRBJ2-6, reads GAGVSQTPSNKVTEKGKYVELRCDPISGHTALYWYRQSLGQGPEFLIYFQGTGAADDSGLPNDRFFAVRPEGSVSTLKIQRTERGDSAVYLCASSPGHVSGANVLTFGAGSRLTVL.

This clone was seen repeatedly, ten times or more. The CDR3 extends 3 residues past the end of the read, so its final part is completed from the germline J gene. The rearrangement links TRBV20-1 to TRBJ2-4, with D unclear. Trimming left V 6 bases short and J 0 bases short, with 3 bases between. This CDR3 contains 11 residues. Germline V gene sequence: CDR1 DFQATT, CDR2 SNEGSKA (reference sequence). The CDR3 spells CSARAKNIQYF. Incomplete CDR3 DNA: TGCAGTGCCCGAGCCAAAAACATT.

This clone was seen a handful of times. The CDR3 end is not reached by the read, which stops 3 residues before it; the germline J gene fills it in. The rearrangement links TRBV6-1 to TRBJ1-4, with TRBD1 identical over 8 bases. The length of the CDR3 is 14 residues. CDR1 MNHNS and CDR2 SASEGT come from the germline V gene. With V trimmed by 3 bases and J by 8 bases, 5 bases remained unmatched. CDR3 residues: CASSDRGQGEKLFF. Partial CDR3 DNA: TGTGCCAGCAGTGACAGGGGGCAGGGGGAAAAA.

This clone was observed many times. The CDR3 goes on 3 residues after the read ends, and that part is filled in from the germline J gene. The rearrangement uses TRBV7-3 and TRBJ1-1, with D hard to call. The CDR3 is 14 amino acids. Germline-derived CDR1 and CDR2 are SGHTA and FQGTGA. Trimming removed 3 bases from V and 4 bases from J, with 12 bases in between. The CDR3 here is CASSLSGSSTEAFF. Incomplete CDR3 DNA: TGTGCCAGCAGCTTGTCGGGGTCGAGCACTGAA.

In its sample, this clone was seen many times. Read sequence stops 3 residues before the CDR3 end, and the germline J gene provides the missing end. This sequence joins TRBV18 and TRBJ2-7; 7 bases match TRBD2. With 6 bases clipped from V and 0 bases from J, the junction kept 8 bases outside the gene matches. The CDR3 is 15 residues long. Germline CDR1 reads KGHSH; CDR2 reads LQKENI. The part of the CDR3 DNA that was read is TGTGCCAGCTCCGAGAATGCGGGAGTCTCCTACGAG. Protein: CASSENAGVSYE. The entire CDR3 sequence reads CASSENAGVSYEQYF.

In this sample, this clone turned up many times. Read data end 3 residues before the CDR3 end; the end is taken from the germline J gene. This chain uses TRBV19 with TRBJ2-1, with a possible D match to TRBD2 (5 bases). Germline loops: CDR1 LNHDA, CDR2 SQIVND (reference sequence). This CDR3 has 16 residues. V lost 0 bases and J lost 1, with 10 bases in between. The CDR3 spells CASSIDLSGSYNEQFF. The CDR3 bases that were read are TGTGCCAGTAGTATAGATCTGAGCGGTTCCTACAATGAG. Complete variable domain (other parts from reference TRBV19 and TRBJ2-1): DGGITQSPKYLFRKEGQNVTLSCEQNLNHDAMYWYRQDPGQGLRLIYYSQIVNDFQKGDIAEGYSVSREKKESFPLTVTSAQKNPTAFYLCASSIDLSGSYNEQFFGPGTRLTVL.

This clone was counted many times. The sequenced fragment ends 3 residues before the CDR3 boundary, so the rest is inferred from the germline J gene. The J gene is TRBJ2-5, the V gene TRBV18; a possible D gene is TRBD2 (6 bases). Germline lookup yields CDR1 KGHSH and CDR2 LQKENI. CDR3 length: 14 amino acids. With 1 base removed from V and 0 bases from J, the gap between germline ends came to 6 bases. The covered CDR3 bases are TGTGCCAGCTCACCACGGGACTACCAAGAGACC. Translating it yields CASSPRDYQET. The whole CDR3 protein is CASSPRDYQETQYF. Full variable domain (outside the CDR3, taken from reference TRBV18 and TRBJ2-5): NAGVMQNPRHLVRRRGQEARLRCSPMKGHSHVYWYRQLPEEGLKFMVYLQKENIIDESGMPKERFSAEFPKEGPSILRIQQVVRGDSAAYFCASSPRDYQETQYFGPGTRLLVL.

In its sample, this clone was seen many times. The sequence runs out 3 residues before the end of the CDR3; the remainder is reconstructed from the germline J gene. The V call is TRBV6-2 or TRBV6-3, the J call TRBJ2-2; D is unresolved. Germline V lookup: CDR1 MNHEY, CDR2 SVGEGT. The V gene lost 1 base and the J gene lost 6 bases, with 6 bases spanning the gap. The CDR3 totals 13 residues. CDR3 amino acids: CASSYYVAGELFF. The sequenced part of the CDR3 DNA is TGTGCCAGCAGTTACTATGTCGCCGGGGAG.

At least ten counts were recorded for this clone. The DNA ends 3 residues before the CDR3 does, and the rest of the CDR3 is filled in from the germline J gene. The chain carries TRBV7-9 and TRBJ1-2; tentatively, D is TRBD1 (6 bases). The CDR3 has 15 residues. Germline-derived CDR1 and CDR2 are SEHNR and FQNEAQ (reference sequence). V shed 5 bases and J shed 2 bases, with 15 bases lying between them. CDR3 sequence reads: CASSLMGHSNYGYTF. The DNA read from the CDR3 is TGTGCCAGCAGCCTGATGGGACACTCAAACTATGGC.

This clone was counted ten times or more. The CDR3 end lies 3 residues beyond the end of the read and is filled in from the germline J gene. The chain couples TRBV7-9 to TRBJ2-4, with a possible D match to TRBD1 (6 bases). The V gene's germline CDR1 is SEHNR and CDR2 FQNEAQ (reference sequence). The CDR3 is 14 residues long. Trimming cost V 1 base and J 8 bases, with 12 bases left between them. The CDR3 reads CASSLGGHGYIQYF. CDR3 DNA, as far as it was read: TGTGCCAGCAGCTTAGGGGGGCACGGATACATT. Full variable domain (remainder filled in from reference TRBV7-9 and TRBJ2-4): DTGVSQNPRHKITKRGQNVTFRCDPISEHNRLYWYRQTLGQGPEFLTYFQNEAQLEKSRLLSDRFSAERPKGSFSTLEIQRTEQGDSAMYLCASSLGGHGYIQYFGAGTRLSVL.

This clone was found many times. The read comes to an end 3 residues before the CDR3 does, leaving the germline J gene to fill in the end. This sequence joins TRBV10-3 and TRBJ1-2; D not certain. The CDR3 is made up of 12 amino acids. Germline loops: CDR1 ENHRY, CDR2 SYGVKD. V was shortened by 5 bases and J by 6 bases, with 10 bases between the two germline ends. Partial CDR3 DNA: TGTGCCATCAGTCGCACCGAGGATGGC. Translation: CAISRTEDG. The entire CDR3 is CAISRTEDGYTF.

This clone has at least ten counts. The read terminates 3 residues ahead of where the CDR3 ends, so the germline J gene completes it. The chain joins TRBV19 to TRBJ2-7; weak D call: TRBD2 (6 bases). CDR1 and CDR2 (germline): LNHDA, SQIVND (reference sequence). V was shortened by 3 bases and J by 0 bases, with 12 bases between the two germline ends. This CDR3 spans 15 amino acids. The CDR3 sequence: CASSMVAGSSYEQYF. Partial CDR3 DNA: TGTGCCAGTAGTATGGTCGCGGGAAGCTCCTACGAG. Based on the CDR3 plus reference TRBV19 and TRBJ2-7, the full variable domain is DGGITQSPKYLFRKEGQNVTLSCEQNLNHDAMYWYRQDPGQGLRLIYYSQIVNDFQKGDIAEGYSVSREKKESFPLTVTSAQKNPTAFYLCASSMVAGSSYEQYFGPGTRLTVT.

This clone was counted ten times or more. The sequenced fragment ends 3 residues before the CDR3 boundary, so the rest is inferred from the germline J gene. The chain is built from TRBV6-2 or TRBV6-3 and TRBJ1-1, with TRBD1 identical over 7 bases. V was clipped by 6 bases and J by 2 bases; unmatched bases: 9. Germline V gene lookup returns CDR1 MNHEY and CDR2 SVGEGT. This CDR3 contains 15 residues. The DNA read from the CDR3 is TGTGCCAGCAGCACCCGGGACAGACGAAACACTGAA. This codes for CASSTRDRRNTE. The CDR3 reads in full as CASSTRDRRNTEAFF.

This clone was detected many times. The CDR3 end falls 3 residues outside the read, so it is completed with the germline J gene. The chain links TRBV12-3 or TRBV12-4 to TRBJ2-1; 10 bases match TRBD2. The J segment lost 4 bases and the V segment lost 1 base, leaving 7 bases of the junction unmatched. The CDR3 extends over 17 amino acids. CDR3 bases read: TGTGCCAGCAGTTTAGACTTAAGGACTAGCGGTTACAATGAG. Translated: CASSLDLRTSGYNE. The complete CDR3 protein is CASSLDLRTSGYNEQFF.

This clone was recorded at least ten times. Read coverage stops 3 residues before the CDR3 terminus; the germline J gene supplies the remainder. This chain connects TRBV5-1 to TRBJ2-1; 11 bases are shared with TRBD2. The CDR3 is 16 residues long. Germline CDR1 and CDR2: SGHRS and YFSETQ. V trimming: 3 bases; J trimming: 7 bases; junction bases outside the gene matches: 9. Here the CDR3 reads CASSSEATSGNNEQFF. The sequenced CDR3 bases are TGCGCCAGCAGCTCGGAGGCGACTAGCGGGAATAATGAG.

This clone was counted at least ten times. Read sequence stops 3 residues before the CDR3 end, and the germline J gene provides the missing end. The chain recombines TRBV20-1 with TRBJ2-3, with 7 nucleotides matching TRBD1. The CDR3 has 15 residues. The V gene end was trimmed by 5 bases and the J gene end by 6 bases; junction bases not matched to a gene: 14. Germline loops: CDR1 DFQATT, CDR2 SNEGSKA (reference sequence). CDR3 loop: CSAGDRDRPSDTQYF. The sequenced CDR3 bases are TGCAGTGCTGGGGATAGGGACAGACCGAGTGATACG.

This clone was recorded many times. The CDR3 end falls 3 residues outside the read, so it is completed with the germline J gene. The chain links TRBV18 to TRBJ2-7; 9 bases fit TRBD2. CDR1 is KGHSH and CDR2 is LQKENI in the germline V gene. Trimming took 4 bases from V and 0 from J; bases not matched to a gene: 4. This CDR3 contains 15 residues. This CDR3 is CASSLSGRTSYEQYF. The covered CDR3 bases are TGTGCCAGCTCACTAAGCGGGAGGACCTCCTACGAG.

This clone was counted ten times or more. Coverage ceases 3 residues before the CDR3 finishes, and the germline J gene fills in the end. The chain couples TRBV20-1 to TRBJ2-3; TRBD1 might be the D (5 bases). This CDR3 contains 11 residues. Germline CDR1 DFQATT, CDR2 SNEGSKA (reference sequence). V lost 6 bases and J 4 bases, leaving 8 bases between the germline ends. The part of the CDR3 DNA that was read is TGCAGTGCAGACAGTTCAGATACG. Amino acid sequence: CSADSSDT. The entire CDR3 protein reads CSADSSDTQYF.

Many counts were recorded for this clone. The CDR3 goes on 3 residues after the read ends, and that part is filled in from the germline J gene. The chain combines TRBV18 with TRBJ2-2; possible D gene TRBD1, 6 bases. CDR1 is KGHSH, CDR2 LQKENI, per germline. Trimming left V 6 bases short and J 4 bases short, with 12 bases between. The CDR3 totals 14 residues. The sequenced CDR3 bases are TGTGCCAGCTCCCTGGACAGCTCCACCGGGGAG. Its translation: CASSLDSSTGE. Given in full, the CDR3 is CASSLDSSTGELFF. Combining the CDR3 with reference TRBV18 and TRBJ2-2 gives the whole variable domain NAGVMQNPRHLVRRRGQEARLRCSPMKGHSHVYWYRQLPEEGLKFMVYLQKENIIDESGMPKERFSAEFPKEGPSILRIQQVVRGDSAAYFCASSLDSSTGELFFGEGSRLTVL.

The CDR3 bases that were read are TGTGCCAGCAGCCTGGGGGGTACAACTAATGAAAAA. Its translation: CASSLGGTTNEK. The entire CDR3 protein is CASSLGGTTNEKLFF. The chain couples TRBV7-9 to TRBJ1-4; D may be TRBD1 (5 bases). Coverage ceases 3 residues before the CDR3 finishes, and the germline J gene fills in the end. Trimming took off 5 bases at V and 0 bases at J, with 10 bases between the two ends. The CDR3 loop spans 15 amino acids. Looked up from germline, CDR1 is SEHNR and CDR2 is FQNEAQ (reference sequence).

In its sample, this clone was seen many times. The read comes to an end 3 residues before the CDR3 does, leaving the germline J gene to fill in the end. This sequence joins TRBV12-3 or TRBV12-4 and TRBJ1-2; 8 bases agree with TRBD1. The CDR3 has 13 amino acids. J lost 5 bases, V lost 5 bases, and 4 bases had no gene match. CDR3 DNA (partial): TGTGCCAGCAGTCAGACAGGGGAATATGGC. Amino acids: CASSQTGEYG. The whole CDR3 is CASSQTGEYGYTF.